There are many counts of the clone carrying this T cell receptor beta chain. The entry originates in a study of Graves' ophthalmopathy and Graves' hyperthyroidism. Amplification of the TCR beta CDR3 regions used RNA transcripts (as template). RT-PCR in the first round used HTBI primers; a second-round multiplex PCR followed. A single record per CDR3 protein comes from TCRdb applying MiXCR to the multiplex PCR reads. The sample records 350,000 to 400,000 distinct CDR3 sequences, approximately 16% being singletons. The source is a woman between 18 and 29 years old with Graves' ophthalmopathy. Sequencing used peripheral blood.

CDR3: CASSISGRLYEQYF. DNA for the CDR3: TGTGCCAGTAGTATTAGCGGGAGGCTCTACGAGCAGTACTTC. The chain is built from TRBV19 and TRBJ2-7, with 10 bases that match TRBD2. The CDR3 runs 14 residues. V lost 3 bases, J lost 3 bases, and 2 bases stayed unmatched. Germline values: CDR1 LNHDA, CDR2 SQIVND (reference sequence).